A selection of T cell receptor beta chains follows, all from one sample in a study of technical replicates of blood from a handful of donors. Profiled with immunoSEQ multiplex PCR; TCRdb holds only in-frame clones, not every one. The sample shows about 84,000 clones, 95% to 98% of them seen only once. The sequenced material came from T cells isolated from PBMCs. The receptors originated from a human donor in good health. CDR3s include the opening cysteine and the closing phenylalanine or tryptophan. D genes are given only for firm matches. The size of a clone is reported for some rows only, either as once, few or many, or as a class for expanded clones.

CDR3nt	CDR3aa	abundance	d_gene	v_gene	j_gene
TGTGCCAGCAGCGTTTTCCTTCAGGGGGCCGCTGGCTACACCTTC	CASSVFLQGAAGYTF	NA	TRBD1	TRBV9	TRBJ1-2
TGTGCCACCGTGCCAACTAGCGGGAATAACAATGAGCAGTTCTTC	CATVPTSGNNNEQFF	NA	TRBD2	TRBV6-5	TRBJ2-1
TGTGCCAGCAGCTTTGCGTTCCTCTCTGGAAACACCATATATTTT	CASSFAFLSGNTIYF	NA	NA	TRBV11-2	TRBJ1-3
TGTGCCAGCAGCTTAGTAGAGGGGGTGAGGGGGACAGGAAACCCCTACGAGCAGTACTTC	CASSLVEGVRGTGNPYEQYF	NA	TRBD1	TRBV7-8	TRBJ2-7
TGTGCCAGCAGTTTCGGTCCCCACCTACGCTACGAGCAGTACTTC	CASSFGPHLRYEQYF	NA	NA	TRBV27	TRBJ2-7
TGTGCCAGCAACTTACTAGGGAGCACAGATACGCAGTATTTT	CASNLLGSTDTQYF	NA	NA	TRBV2	TRBJ2-3
TGTGCCAGCTCACCACCGGACAGGACAATGTCTGGGGCCAACGTCCTGACTTTC	CASSPPDRTMSGANVLTF	NA	TRBD1	TRBV18	TRBJ2-6
TGCAGTGCTAGAGATGGAAGGGGAGCTTTCTTT	CSARDGRGAFF	NA	NA	TRBV20-1	TRBJ1-1
TGTGCTAGTGGTTTGGTACTAGGGTCCCGAGGTGCGGAGACCCAGTACTTC	CASGLVLGSRGAETQYF	NA	NA	TRBV12-5	TRBJ2-5
TGCGCCAGTACCCTCGGGGGCAAAAACATTCAGTACTTC	CASTLGGKNIQYF	NA	NA	TRBV5-1	TRBJ2-4
TGTGCCAGCAGTGACCTAGCGGACCTATACAATGAGCAGTTCTTC	CASSDLADLYNEQFF	NA	TRBD2	TRBV9	TRBJ2-1
TGCGCCAGCAGCCCCCTGGGGGGACTAGCGGGAGTAGTCCGCTATGAGCAGTTCTTC	CASSPLGGLAGVVRYEQFF	NA	TRBD2	TRBV4-1	TRBJ2-1
TGTGCCAGCAGTTACTCAGGGGGCGACTATGGCTACACCTTC	CASSYSGGDYGYTF	once	TRBD1	TRBV6-5	TRBJ1-2
TGTGCCAGCCGAGGCGGGGGGGCGAGTTATGAGCAGTTCTTC	CASRGGGASYEQFF	NA	TRBD2	TRBV28	TRBJ2-1
TGTGCCAGCAGGGTGTGGACAGCGACTGAAGCTTTCTTT	CASRVWTATEAFF	NA	NA	TRBV7-3	TRBJ1-1
TGTGCCATCAGTGTGGGACAGCGGATGGATTCACCCCTCCACTTT	CAISVGQRMDSPLHF	NA	TRBD1	TRBV10-3	TRBJ1-6
TGTGCCAGCAGCTTGGAGGGACTAGCGGGCTACGAGCAGTACTTC	CASSLEGLAGYEQYF	once	TRBD2	TRBV6-5	TRBJ2-7
TGTGCCAGTAGGTGGGGGGGCACAGATACGCAGTATTTT	CASRWGGTDTQYF	NA	NA	TRBV19	TRBJ2-3